This TCR beta chain was retrieved from a study of CXCR3-negative and CXCR3-positive naive CD8 T cells. Findings and limits, study-wide: TRB CDR3s were more hydrophobic in CXCR3-positive than in CXCR3-negative naive cells. Partly lower CXCR3 expression followed cryopreservation, and most assays relied on fresh PBMCs. Both naive subsets carried similar amounts of surface CD5, so TCR strength was inferred from TRB CDR3 properties.

Concerning this clonotype itself: Its antigen remains unknown.

Through 5' RACE with UMI labels, the TRB cDNA libraries were prepared. No DNA is given; TCRdb re-called the 5' RACE reads and lists each CDR3 protein once. This sample's table reports 85,000 to 130,000 distinct CDR3 sequences. The germline V gene has CDR1 SGHTA and CDR2 FQGTGA. The CDR3 is 13 residues long. Every subset of CD8+ T cells was sorted in triplicate at under 350,000 cells each. The material sequenced was naive CXCR3+ CD8+ T cells from blood. The subset denotes: CD45RO-CCR7+CD27+CD95- naive CD8+ T cells expressing CXCR3 (TNR3+). The receptor's source is a human donor in good health. Some clones in this sample may be carry-over from other donors' samples. V and J are TRBV7-3 and TRBJ2-1; TCRdb returns TRBD2, unconfirmable since there is no DNA. This chain's CDR3 is CASSLAGDDEQFF.